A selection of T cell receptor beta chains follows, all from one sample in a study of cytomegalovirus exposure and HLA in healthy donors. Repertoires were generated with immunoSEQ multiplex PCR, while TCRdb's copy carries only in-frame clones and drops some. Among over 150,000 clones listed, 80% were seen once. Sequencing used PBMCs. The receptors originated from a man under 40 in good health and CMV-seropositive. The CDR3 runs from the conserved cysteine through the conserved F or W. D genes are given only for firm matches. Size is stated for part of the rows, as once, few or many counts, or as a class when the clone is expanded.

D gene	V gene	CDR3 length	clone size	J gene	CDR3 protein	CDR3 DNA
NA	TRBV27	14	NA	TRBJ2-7	CASSLGGPLYEQYF	TGTGCCAGCAGTTTGGGGGGACCCCTCTACGAGCAGTACTTC
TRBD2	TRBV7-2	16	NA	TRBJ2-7	CASSFRTGTSLDEQYF	TGTGCCAGCAGCTTCCGTACAGGGACTAGTTTAGACGAGCAGTACTTC
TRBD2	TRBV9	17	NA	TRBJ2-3	CASSESPPGGRADTQYF	TGTGCCAGCAGCGAGAGCCCCCCGGGCGGGAGGGCAGATACGCAGTATTTT
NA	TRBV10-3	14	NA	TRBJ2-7	CAIRGSLSSYEQYF	TGTGCCATCAGGGGCAGCTTGAGCTCCTACGAGCAGTACTTC
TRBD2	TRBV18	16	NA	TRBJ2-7	CASSRGTSGSTHEQYF	TGTGCCAGCTCACGCGGGACTAGCGGGAGTACCCACGAGCAGTACTTC
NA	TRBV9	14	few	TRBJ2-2	CASSEGGVTGELFF	TGTGCCAGCAGCGAAGGGGGGGTCACCGGGGAGCTGTTTTTT
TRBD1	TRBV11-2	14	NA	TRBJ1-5	CASSRDRVNQPQHF	TGTGCCAGCAGCCGCGACAGGGTTAATCAGCCCCAGCATTTT
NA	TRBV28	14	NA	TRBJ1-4	CASSLGGGRVGLFF	TGTGCCAGCAGTTTGGGTGGGGGCCGGGTGGGACTGTTTTTT
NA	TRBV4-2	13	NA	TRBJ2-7	CASSQVLSNEQYF	TGTGCCAGCAGCCAAGTCCTCAGTAACGAGCAGTACTTC
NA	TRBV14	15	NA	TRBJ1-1	CASSPVSRVGTEAFF	TGTGCCAGCAGCCCCGTGTCCAGGGTTGGTACTGAAGCTTTCTTT
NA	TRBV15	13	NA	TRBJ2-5	CATSLRVRETQYF	TGTGCCACCAGTCTCAGGGTGCGGGAGACCCAGTACTTC
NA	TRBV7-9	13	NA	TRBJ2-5	CASSSGQIETQYF	TGTGCCAGCAGCTCAGGACAGATAGAGACCCAGTACTTC
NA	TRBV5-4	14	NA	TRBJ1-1	CASSGRGMGTEAFF	TGTGCCAGCAGCGGAAGAGGGATGGGCACTGAAGCTTTCTTT
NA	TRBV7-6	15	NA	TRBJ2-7	CASSLEAGVPYEQYF	TGTGCCAGCAGCTTAGAGGCAGGGGTCCCCTACGAGCAGTACTTC
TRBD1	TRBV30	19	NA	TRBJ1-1	CAWSRKWDSHDGMNTEAFF	TGTGCCTGGAGTCGCAAGTGGGACAGCCACGATGGGATGAACACTGAAGCTTTCTTT